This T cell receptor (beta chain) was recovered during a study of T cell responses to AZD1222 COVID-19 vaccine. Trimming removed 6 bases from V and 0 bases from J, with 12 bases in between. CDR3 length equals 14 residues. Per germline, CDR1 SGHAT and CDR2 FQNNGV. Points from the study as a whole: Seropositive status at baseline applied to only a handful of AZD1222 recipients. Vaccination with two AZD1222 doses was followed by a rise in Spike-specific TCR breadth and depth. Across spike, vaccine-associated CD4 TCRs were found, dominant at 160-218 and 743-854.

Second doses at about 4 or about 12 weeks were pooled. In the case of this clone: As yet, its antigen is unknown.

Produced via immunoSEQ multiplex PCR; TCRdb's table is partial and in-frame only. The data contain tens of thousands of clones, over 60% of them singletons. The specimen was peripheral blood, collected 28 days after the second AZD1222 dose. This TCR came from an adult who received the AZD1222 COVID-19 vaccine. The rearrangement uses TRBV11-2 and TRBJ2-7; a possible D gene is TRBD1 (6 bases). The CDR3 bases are TGTGCCAGCAGTCGGACAGACCTCTCCTACGAGCAGTACTTC. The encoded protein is CASSRTDLSYEQYF.